This T cell receptor beta chain stems from a study of blood T cell repertoires in COVID-19. Study background: The United States, Italy and Spain were the sources of the acute and convalescent COVID-19 samples. Nucleic acid was either cDNA or gDNA, and it came from T cells, B-cell-depleted T cells, or PBMCs.

V lost 8 bases and J lost 5; bases outside the gene matches: 4. The CDR3 extends over 13 amino acids. Germline V gene sequence: CDR1 SNHLY, CDR2 FYNNEI. As originally analysed: Nucleated cell number was recorded as an estimate derived from reference gene primer amplification. The table came from immunoSEQ multiplex PCR; TCRdb's copy has only in-frame clones and leaves some out. V and J calls and clone size are as listed in that table; D and trimming were resolved from the DNA. The sample has approximately 220,000 clones, approximately 80% seen once. The receptor was derived from a man in his forties or fifties with acute or convalescent COVID-19. The chain has TRBV2 and TRBJ1-5; 9 positions match TRBD1. What was sequenced was peripheral blood. CDR3 DNA sequence: TGTGCCAGCGACCGGGACAGGGATCAGCCCCAGCATTTT. Encoded protein: CASDRDRDQPQHF.